A single sample gave rise to the 26 T cell receptor beta chains below, sequenced in a study of T cell repertoires in cytomegalovirus infection. These receptors lack a known antigen. TCRdb itself ran the reads through MiXCR, one entry per CDR3 protein. The table shows hundreds of thousands of distinct CDR3 sequences, with around 29% occurring only once. The sequenced sample was cultured CD8+ T cells from PBMCs, obtained from culture after CMV antigen stimulation. The origin of the receptors is a human donor in good health (CMV status not recorded). Some clones in this sample may be carry-over from other donors' samples.

This clonotype was recorded a few times. The chain combines TRBV27 with TRBJ1-4, with D unclear. Trimming cost V 1 base and J 7 bases, with 16 bases left between them. The V gene's germline CDR1 is MNHEY and CDR2 SMNVEV (reference sequence). This CDR3 is 16 amino acids long. CDR3 protein: CASSLFENPGPEKLFF. CDR3 in DNA: TGTGCCAGCAGTTTATTCGAAAATCCCGGGCCTGAAAAACTGTTTTTT. Full variable domain (rest looked up from reference TRBV27 and TRBJ1-4): EAQVTQNPRYLITVTGKKLTVTCSQNMNHEYMSWYRQDPGLGLRQIYYSMNVEVTDKGDVPEGYKVSRKEKRNFPLILESPSPNQTSLYFCASSLFENPGPEKLFFGSGTQLSVL.

In its sample, this clonotype was seen a few times. This chain links TRBV9 with TRBJ2-2, with 8 bases lining up with TRBD1. Germline trimming cut 3 bases from V and 2 bases from J; bases unmatched to any gene: 12. The germline CDR1 and CDR2 sequences are SGDLS and YYNGEE. CDR3 length: 18 amino acids. CDR3 coding DNA: TGTGCCAGCAGCGACCCGGGACAGGCGACTTTTAACACCGGGGAGCTGTTTTTT. Protein sequence: CASSDPGQATFNTGELFF.

The chain employs TRBV2 and TRBJ2-4; tentatively, D is TRBD2 (6 bases). V was trimmed by 8 bases and J by 2 bases, leaving 13 bases between them. This CDR3 is built from 14 residues. Germline V CDR1 and CDR2: SNHLY, FYNNEI. In DNA, the CDR3 is TGTGCCAGCGAGGACGGGAGAACCAAAAACATTCAGTACTTC. It specifies CASEDGRTKNIQYF. The whole variable domain, remainder taken from reference TRBV2 and TRBJ2-4, is EPEVTQTPSHQVTQMGQEVILRCVPISNHLYFYWYRQILGQKVEFLVSFYNNEISEKSEIFDDQFSVERPDGSNFTLKIRSTKLEDSAMYFCASEDGRTKNIQYFGAGTRLSVL.

This clonotype was detected a few times. The rearrangement links TRBV6-1 to TRBJ1-5; D call uncertain. The CDR3 sequence is 15 residues long. The germline V gene has CDR1 MNHNS and CDR2 SASEGT. The germline V and J ends were trimmed by 5 bases and 4 bases, with 15 bases remaining between them. The CDR3 sequence: CASSPDPPGNQPQHF. The CDR3 DNA reads TGTGCCAGCAGTCCGGACCCCCCGGGTAATCAGCCCCAGCATTTT.

The chain carries TRBV20-1 and TRBJ2-1; 12 bases are shared with TRBD2. The germline gives CDR1 DFQATT, CDR2 SNEGSKA (reference sequence). This CDR3 spans 13 amino acids. The V and J ends lost 6 bases and 8 bases, in that order; junction bases with no gene match: 5. CDR3 in amino acids: CSATSGGRYEQFF. Here the CDR3 DNA reads TGCAGTGCCACTAGCGGGGGGCGGTATGAGCAGTTCTTC.

A few counts support this clonotype. The chain combines TRBV27 with TRBJ1-1; D gene uncertain. The germline gives CDR1 MNHEY, CDR2 SMNVEV (reference sequence). Trimming shortened V by 0 bases and J by 14 bases, and 13 bases separated the two germline ends. This CDR3 has 12 residues. The CDR3 reads CASSLSLRPLFF. The CDR3 region has the DNA TGTGCCAGCAGTTTATCCCTCCGGCCGTTATTCTTT.

This clonotype occurred a few times. The rearrangement links TRBV19 to TRBJ1-4; D is perhaps TRBD1 (5 bases). CDR1 is LNHDA, CDR2 SQIVND, per germline (reference sequence). The CDR3 runs to 16 residues. Trimming took 8 bases from V and 7 from J, leaving 23 bases between them. The CDR3 sequence: CASALRGERWTEKLFF. CDR3 nucleotides: TGTGCCAGTGCCCTCCGAGGGGAAAGGTGGACTGAAAAACTGTTTTTT.

The chain uses TRBV6-2 or TRBV6-3 and TRBJ1-1, with D uncertain. This CDR3 has 13 residues. Germline CDR1 reads MNHEY; CDR2 reads SVGEGT. Trimming pared 2 bases from V and 4 bases from J, leaving 8 bases between. The DNA of the CDR3 is TGTGCCAGCAGTTACGTGGGGAGCACTGAAGCTTTCTTT. Residues: CASSYVGSTEAFF.

This clonotype was observed a handful of times. The chain joins TRBV12-3 or TRBV12-4 to TRBJ2-1; maybe TRBD2 (6 bases). V was pared by 6 bases and J by 7 bases, with 10 bases between. CDR3 length: 12 residues. The chain's CDR3 is CASREGLNEQFF. CDR3 DNA: TGTGCCAGCAGAGAAGGACTAAATGAGCAGTTCTTC.

This clonotype has more than one count but fewer than ten. The V call is TRBV7-2, the J call TRBJ1-3; 11 nucleotides line up with TRBD1. This CDR3 region has 13 residues. Looked up from germline, CDR1 is SGHTA and CDR2 is FQGNSA. The ends lost 1 base at V and 16 bases at J; junction bases unmatched: 6. The CDR3 loop is CASSLDSGQGVYF. The CDR3 coding sequence is TGTGCCAGCAGCTTAGATTCGGGACAGGGGGTTTATTTT.

This clonotype has more than one count but fewer than ten. The rearrangement uses TRBV2 and TRBJ2-1; D is unclear. The germline gives CDR1 SNHLY, CDR2 FYNNEI. The CDR3 covers 12 residues. V gave up 6 bases and J gave up 6 bases, with 9 bases separating them. The CDR3 coding sequence is TGTGCCAGCAGGATCAGGTCCAATGAGCAGTTCTTC. Translating gives CASRIRSNEQFF.

The table lists this clonotype with a few counts. V is TRBV12-3 or TRBV12-4 and J is TRBJ2-5; a possible D gene is TRBD1 (5 bases). CDR3 length equals 14 residues. Trimming took off 6 bases at V and 4 bases at J, with 15 bases between the two ends. CDR3 DNA sequence: TGTGCCAGCAGCAACCCCGGACAAAGAGAGACCCAGTACTTC. Its translation: CASSNPGQRETQYF.

This clonotype is a singleton in its sample. One base away lies a much larger clone, so this may be a sequencing read error. This chain links TRBV7-8 with TRBJ2-7; TRBD1 is a possible D gene (7 bases). Germline assignment: CDR1 SGHVS and CDR2 FQNEAQ. The CDR3 extends over 15 amino acids. The CDR3 protein is CANSYRQGGHYEQYF. The CDR3 nucleotides are TGTGCCAACAGCTACCGACAGGGAGGCCACTACGAGCAGTACTTC.

The genes are TRBV7-2 and TRBJ2-3, with 10 bases fitting TRBD2. In germline, CDR1 is SGHTA, CDR2 FQGNSA. J lost 6 bases, V lost 7 bases, and 10 bases had no gene match. This CDR3 spans 15 amino acids. The CDR3 region is CASIQVLAGYDTQYF. CDR3 DNA sequence: TGTGCCAGCATTCAAGTACTAGCGGGGTATGATACGCAGTATTTT.

This clonotype has only a few counts. The CDR3 region has the DNA TGTGCCAGCAGCCTAACTAGCCTGTATTCCAATGAGCAGTTCTTC. Translating gives CASSLTSLYSNEQFF. The chain carries TRBV11-3 and TRBJ2-1, with a tentative D call TRBD2 (6 bases). V dropped 5 bases and J dropped 6 bases, with 17 bases sitting between them. Germline V gene lookup returns CDR1 SGHNT and CDR2 YENEEA. The CDR3 loop spans 15 amino acids.

This clonotype was detected ten times or more. The chain combines TRBV27 with TRBJ2-1; 7 positions match TRBD1. V shed 5 bases and J 4 bases; nucleotides not matched to a gene: 5. The CDR3 runs 14 residues. Germline V gene lookup returns CDR1 MNHEY and CDR2 SMNVEV (reference sequence). CDR3 nucleotides: TGTGCCAGCAGTCCTTGGACAGGTTACAATGAGCAGTTCTTC. This translates into CASSPWTGYNEQFF.

The gene calls are TRBV28 and TRBJ1-5; D ambiguous. Germline CDR1 and CDR2: MDHEN and SYDVKM. V dropped 7 bases and J dropped 0 bases, with 7 bases sitting between them. The length of the CDR3 is 13 residues. The CDR3 here is CASKAYSNQPQHF. The DNA of the CDR3 is TGTGCCAGCAAGGCATATAGCAATCAGCCCCAGCATTTT.

This clonotype was observed a single time. CDR3 sequence (DNA): TGTGCCAGCAGCTTAGGAGTATCGGGGGGCTATGGCTACACCTTC. Protein product: CASSLGVSGGYGYTF. This chain uses TRBV7-3 with TRBJ1-2, with a possible D match to TRBD1 (5 bases). Germline CDR1 and CDR2: SGHTA and FQGTGA. V was pared by 2 bases and J by 4 bases, with 14 bases between. CDR3 length equals 15 residues.

This clonotype was counted between two and nine times. V is TRBV4-2 and J is TRBJ2-7; D gene ambiguous. Trimming removed 0 bases from V and 1 base from J, with 10 bases in between. The V gene's germline CDR1 is LGHNA and CDR2 YNFKEQ. The CDR3 is 15 residues long. CDR3 sequence (DNA): TGTGCCAGCAGCCAAGATACGTTTCAGTCCTACGAGCAGTACGTC. Amino acids: CASSQDTFQSYEQYV.

This clonotype was seen at least ten times. The gene calls are TRBV7-9 and TRBJ2-1, with a weak D call TRBD2 (5 bases). CDR1 is SEHNR and CDR2 is FQNEAQ in the germline V gene (reference sequence). The V end was cut by 5 bases, the J end by 4 bases, with 21 bases between. The CDR3 sequence is 17 residues long. CDR3 sequence: CASSLLTTDGGYNEQFF. The CDR3 DNA reads TGTGCCAGCAGCCTCCTTACGACGGACGGAGGTTACAATGAGCAGTTCTTC.

This chain connects TRBV6-1 to TRBJ1-1; no clear D gene. Deletions cut 2 bases from V and 7 bases from J, with 11 bases between. CDR1 MNHNS and CDR2 SASEGT come from the germline V gene. The CDR3 spans 13 residues. The CDR3 spells CASSEWSGNEAFF. DNA of the CDR3: TGTGCCAGCAGTGAATGGAGCGGGAATGAAGCTTTCTTT.

The V and J genes are TRBV4-1 and TRBJ2-1; 8 bases line up with TRBD2. J lost 4 bases, V lost 4 bases, and 9 bases had no gene match. The CDR3 length is 16 residues. The germline gives CDR1 MGHRA, CDR2 YSYEKL. The DNA of the CDR3 is TGCGCCAGCAGCCGCCCTAAACGGGGGGGGTACAATGAGCAGTTCTTC. This encodes CASSRPKRGGYNEQFF.

This clonotype has just a few counts. The rearrangement links TRBV2 to TRBJ2-3, with D possibly being TRBD2 (7 bases). The germline V and J ends were trimmed by 8 bases and 7 bases, with 16 bases remaining between them. The CDR3 length is 13 residues. The V gene's germline CDR1 is SNHLY and CDR2 FYNNEI. As DNA, the CDR3 is TGTGCCAGCCTGGGGGGGGGGCCGTATACGCAGTATTTT. This codes for CASLGGGPYTQYF.

J is TRBJ1-3 and V is TRBV7-9, with a possible D match to TRBD1 (6 bases). The germline CDR1 and CDR2 sequences are SEHNR and FQNEAQ (reference sequence). The V end lost 8 bases, the J end lost 7 bases, and 18 bases lay between the germline ends. The CDR3 covers 14 residues. The CDR3 coding sequence is TGTGCCAGCGCCGGGACACGGGTGATGAACACCATATATTTT. It specifies CASAGTRVMNTIYF. The whole variable domain, remainder taken from reference TRBV7-9 and TRBJ1-3, is DTGVSQNPRHKITKRGQNVTFRCDPISEHNRLYWYRQTLGQGPEFLTYFQNEAQLEKSRLLSDRFSAERPKGSFSTLEIQRTEQGDSAMYLCASAGTRVMNTIYFGEGSWLTVV.

This clonotype has only a few counts. The chain couples TRBV7-9 to TRBJ1-1; D is perhaps TRBD1 (5 bases). The CDR3 totals 15 residues. The germline V gene has CDR1 SEHNR and CDR2 FQNEAQ (reference sequence). Trimming removed 1 base at V and 4 bases at J, with 13 bases between. CDR3 region: CASSLGGGEGTEAFF. CDR3 nucleotides: TGTGCCAGCAGCTTAGGTGGAGGGGAGGGCACTGAAGCTTTCTTT.

The V call is TRBV7-6, the J call TRBJ2-5, with a weak D call TRBD1 (6 bases). The germline V and J ends were trimmed by 8 bases and 0 bases, with 16 bases remaining between them. The CDR3 is 15 residues long. The germline gives CDR1 SGHVS, CDR2 FNYEAQ. The CDR3 DNA sequence: TGTGCCAGCCGACCCGGGACAAAGTACCAAGAGACCCAGTACTTC. This codes for CASRPGTKYQETQYF.